A selection of T cell receptor beta chains follows, all from one sample in a study of cytomegalovirus exposure and HLA in healthy donors. Method: immunoSEQ multiplex PCR; TCRdb's copy keeps in-frame clones and lacks some. In the table there are about 180,000 clones, approximately 79% of which are singletons. The material sequenced was PBMCs. The origin of the receptors is a man between 35 and 55 years old in good health and CMV-seropositive. Both conserved end residues are part of each CDR3. D genes are given only for firm matches. Size is stated for part of the rows, as once, few or many counts, or as a class when the clone is expanded.

j_gene,v_gene,abundance,d_gene,CDR3nt,CDR3aa
TRBJ2-1,TRBV29-1,.,.,TGCAGCGTTGTCGGGCTAGCGAATAACAATGAGCAGTTCTTC,CSVVGLANNNEQFF
TRBJ1-5,TRBV18,.,TRBD1,TGTGCCAGCTCCTCAGGGGGCGGCAATCAGCCCCAGCATTTT,CASSSGGGNQPQHF
TRBJ2-7,TRBV11-2,.,.,TGTGCCAGCAGCTTAGGAGGGGGGGCGGAATACGAGCAGTACTTC,CASSLGGGAEYEQYF
TRBJ1-2,TRBV28,.,TRBD1,TGTGCCAGCAGGACTACCGGGACAGGGGGCTTTGGCTACACCTTC,CASRTTGTGGFGYTF
TRBJ2-1,TRBV29-1,.,TRBD1,TGCAGCGTTGAGGGGACAGGGACATACAATGAGCAGTTCTTC,CSVEGTGTYNEQFF
TRBJ1-5,TRBV4-1,.,.,TGCGCCAGCAGCGCGCCGGACGGGGTTGTCAATCAGCCCCAGCATTTT,CASSAPDGVVNQPQHF
TRBJ2-7,TRBV5-4,few,.,TGTGCCAGCAGTTCCACTAGCAGTCCCTACGAGCAGTACTTC,CASSSTSSPYEQYF
TRBJ1-1,TRBV18,.,TRBD1,TGTGCCAGCTCACCACCGACAGGGCTTACTGAAGCTTTCTTT,CASSPPTGLTEAFF
TRBJ2-3,TRBV7-9,.,TRBD1,TGTGCCAGCAGCTTCGGACAGGGTCTCGATACGCAGTATTTT,CASSFGQGLDTQYF
TRBJ1-5,TRBV5-6,.,.,TGTGCCAGCAGCGTCGGGGAATGGGGTCAGCCCCAGCATTTT,CASSVGEWGQPQHF
TRBJ2-3,TRBV9,.,TRBD2,TGTGCCAGCAGCGTAGTCGGCGGGAGTCGGACAGATACGCAGTATTTT,CASSVVGGSRTDTQYF
TRBJ2-3,TRBV5-1,.,.,TGCGCCAGCAGCTTATTGCCCCAGGGTGCAGATACGCAGTATTTT,CASSLLPQGADTQYF
TRBJ1-5,TRBV10-2,.,TRBD1,TGCGCCAGCAGCCCCGGGACAGGGGGATCTAGCAATCAGCCCCAGCATTTT,CASSPGTGGSSNQPQHF
TRBJ2-7,TRBV15,.,TRBD2,TGTGCCACCGAAGGACTAGTTAACAACGAGCAGTACTTC,CATEGLVNNEQYF
TRBJ2-2,TRBV5-1,.,.,TGCGCCAGCAGCTTGGGACAGGACGGCACCGGGGAGCTGTTTTTT,CASSLGQDGTGELFF
TRBJ1-3,TRBV7-9,.,TRBD1,TGTGCCAGCAGGGCTGGGACAGGGGAAGTGGGCACCATATATTTT,CASRAGTGEVGTIYF
TRBJ2-5,TRBV11-3,.,TRBD1,TGTGCCAGCAGCTCATTACCTCGACAGGGCCAAGAGACCCAGTACTTC,CASSSLPRQGQETQYF
TRBJ2-1,TRBV20-1,once,.,TGCAGTGCCTCCTCCCATGAGCAGTTCTTC,CSASSHEQFF
TRBJ1-3,TRBV28,.,TRBD1,TGTGCCAGCATCGGACAGGGATTCGGAAACACCATATATTTT,CASIGQGFGNTIYF
TRBJ1-1,TRBV5-6,.,.,TGTGCCAGCAGGACTGGTGGCACTGAAGCTTTCTTT,CASRTGGTEAFF
TRBJ1-3,TRBV11-3,.,TRBD1,TGTGCCAGCAGCATCCGGACAGGGCCTGGAAACACCATATATTTT,CASSIRTGPGNTIYF
TRBJ1-4,TRBV30,once,.,TGTGCCTGGAGTACACAGCAGAATAATGAAAAACTGTTTTTT,CAWSTQQNNEKLFF
TRBJ1-2,TRBV7-2,once,TRBD1,TGTGCCAGCAGCTTAACCGTCAGGGGGACTAACTATGGCTACACCTTC,CASSLTVRGTNYGYTF